This TCR beta chain was obtained from a study of shared clonotypes between healthy human individuals. Findings and caveats of the study: Generally, naive subsets came out with larger estimated richness than memory subsets. Incompleteness in sorted-subset sequencing, despite large depth, was shown by rarefaction.

Worth noting for this clone: The target antigen is unknown.

The J segment lost 4 bases and the V segment lost 1 base, leaving 6 bases of the junction unmatched. Germline CDR1 and CDR2: SGDLS and YYNGEE. The CDR3 length is 16 residues. Here immunoSEQ multiplex PCR was the method, and the copy in TCRdb shows in-frame clones only, minus some. The sample yields about 320,000 clones, about nine tenths seen once. This sequence was found in a man aged 18 to 30 in good health. The V call is TRBV9, the J call TRBJ2-2; TRBD2 matches at 8 bases. The sequenced sample was memory CD8+ T cells sorted from blood. Noted subset: CD45RO+ cells pooled with CCR7-negative TemRA cells. The CDR3 coding sequence is TGTGCCAGCAGCGTAACGGGGGGGCCCGGCACCGGGGAGCTGTTTTTT. Amino acids: CASSVTGGPGTGELFF. Full variable domain (rest looked up from reference TRBV9 and TRBJ2-2): DSGVTQTPKHLITATGQRVTLRCSPRSGDLSVYWYQQSLDQGLQFLIQYYNGEERAKGNILERFSAQQFPDLHSELNLSSLELGDSALYFCASSVTGGPGTGELFFGEGSRLTVL.